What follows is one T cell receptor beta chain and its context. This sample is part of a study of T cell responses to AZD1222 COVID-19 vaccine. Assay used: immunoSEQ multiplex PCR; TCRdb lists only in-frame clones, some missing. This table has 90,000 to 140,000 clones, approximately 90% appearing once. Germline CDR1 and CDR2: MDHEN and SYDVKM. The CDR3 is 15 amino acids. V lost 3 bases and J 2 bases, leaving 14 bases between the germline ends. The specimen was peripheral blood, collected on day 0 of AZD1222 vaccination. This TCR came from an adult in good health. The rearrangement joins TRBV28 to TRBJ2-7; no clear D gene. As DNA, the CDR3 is TGTGCCAGCAGTTTGGCTAGTCGGTTCCCCTACGAGCAGTACTTC. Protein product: CASSLASRFPYEQYF.